This T cell receptor beta chain was recorded in a study of CD8+CD57+ T cells in acquired aplastic anemia. Whole-study findings and limits: No significant patient-versus-control difference appeared in CD8+ Simpson's diversity. Patients and controls turned out to have more than 25 CD8+ CDR3 sequences in common.

Comment on this clonotype: Its antigen is undetermined.

Whoever was chosen for sequencing had shown CD8+CD57+ cell expansion by flow cytometry. Every one of the patients had aplastic anemia (severe, acquired). The ends were cut back, 4 bases at V and 2 bases at J, with 16 bases in the middle. The germline CDR1 and CDR2 sequences are WSHSY and SAAADI. This CDR3 is 16 amino acids long. Genomic DNA templated the TCR beta VDJ and CDR3 profiling. TCRdb ran MiXCR on the reads and lists one entry per CDR3 protein. The sample lists around 430,000 distinct CDR3 sequences, around 33% occurring once. This clonotype was sampled from a human donor with aplastic anemia. The chain is built from TRBV10-2 and TRBJ2-3; weak D call: TRBD2 (5 bases). The specimen was sorted CD4+, CD8+, or CD8+CD57+ T cells (not recorded which) from PBMCs. As DNA, the CDR3 is TGCGCCAGCAGTGGATTGACGGGGAGCAACACAGATACGCAGTATTTT. This gives the protein CASSGLTGSNTDTQYF.